Detailed here is one T cell receptor (beta chain). With 1 base removed from V and 10 bases from J, the gap between germline ends came to 11 bases. The CDR3 is made up of 13 amino acids. CDR1 is MNHEY, CDR2 SMNVEV, per germline (reference sequence). These data originate in a study of blood T cell repertoires in COVID-19. As for the study in general: PBMCs, B-cell-depleted T cells, or T cells were the source of the cDNA or gDNA that made up the material.

The assay was immunoSEQ multiplex PCR, and TCRdb's table has in-frame clones only and misses some. There are over 200,000 clones in the sample; 86% occur only once, and about 4.5% lies in the top ten. Participants were aged about 18 to 89 years from about 25 US areas. Assignments of participants to cohorts depended upon their own reported clinical history. This clonotype was sampled from a woman aged 25-40 years who had been exposed to COVID-19. The chain combines TRBV27 with TRBJ2-1; D is ambiguous. Source material: PBMCs or T cells enriched from blood (not recorded which). The CDR3 sequence: CASSLYGVREQFF. CDR3 nucleotide sequence: TGTGCCAGCAGTTTATACGGCGTGCGGGAGCAGTTCTTC.